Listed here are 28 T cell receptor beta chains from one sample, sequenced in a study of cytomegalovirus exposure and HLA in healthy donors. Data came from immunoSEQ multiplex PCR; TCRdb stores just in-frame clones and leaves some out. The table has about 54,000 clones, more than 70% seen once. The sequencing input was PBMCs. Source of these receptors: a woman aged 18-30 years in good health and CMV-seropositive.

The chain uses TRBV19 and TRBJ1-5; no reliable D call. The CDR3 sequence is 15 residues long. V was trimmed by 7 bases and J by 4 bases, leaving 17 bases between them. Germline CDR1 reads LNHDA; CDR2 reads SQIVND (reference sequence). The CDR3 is CASIEGGNWNQPQHF. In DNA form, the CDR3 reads TGTGCCAGTATCGAGGGCGGGAATTGGAATCAGCCCCAGCATTTT. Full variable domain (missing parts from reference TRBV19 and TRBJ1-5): DGGITQSPKYLFRKEGQNVTLSCEQNLNHDAMYWYRQDPGQGLRLIYYSQIVNDFQKGDIAEGYSVSREKKESFPLTVTSAQKNPTAFYLCASIEGGNWNQPQHFGDGTRLSIL.

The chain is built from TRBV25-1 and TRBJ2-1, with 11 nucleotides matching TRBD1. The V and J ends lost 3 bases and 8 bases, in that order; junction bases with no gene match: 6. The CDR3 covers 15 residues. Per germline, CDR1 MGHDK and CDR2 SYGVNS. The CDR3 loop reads CASSEGQGEIDEQFF. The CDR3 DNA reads TGTGCCAGCAGTGAGGGACAGGGGGAGATAGATGAGCAGTTCTTC.

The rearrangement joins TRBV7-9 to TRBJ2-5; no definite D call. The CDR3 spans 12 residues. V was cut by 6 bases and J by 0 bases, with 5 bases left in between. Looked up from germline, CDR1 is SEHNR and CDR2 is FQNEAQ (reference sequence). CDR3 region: CASSSYQETQYF. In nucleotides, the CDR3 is TGTGCCAGCAGTTCCTACCAAGAGACCCAGTACTTC.

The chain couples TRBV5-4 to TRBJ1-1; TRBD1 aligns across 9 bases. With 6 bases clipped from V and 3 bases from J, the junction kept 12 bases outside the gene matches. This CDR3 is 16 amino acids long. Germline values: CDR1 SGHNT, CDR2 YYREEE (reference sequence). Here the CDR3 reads CASKRTVRTGDTEAFF. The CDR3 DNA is TGTGCCAGCAAGCGAACAGTTAGGACAGGGGACACTGAAGCTTTCTTT.

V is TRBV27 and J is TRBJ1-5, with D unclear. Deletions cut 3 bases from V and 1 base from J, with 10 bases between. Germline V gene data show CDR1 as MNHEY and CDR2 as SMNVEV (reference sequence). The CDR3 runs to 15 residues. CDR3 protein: CASSFDGRSNQPQHF. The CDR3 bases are TGTGCCAGCAGTTTTGACGGGAGGAGCAATCAGCCCCAGCATTTT.

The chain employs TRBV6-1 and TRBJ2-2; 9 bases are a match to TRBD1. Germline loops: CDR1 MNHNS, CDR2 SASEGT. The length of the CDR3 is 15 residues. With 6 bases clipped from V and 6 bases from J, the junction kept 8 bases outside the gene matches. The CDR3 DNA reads TGTGCCAGCAGAGCCGGGACAGGGAATTCCGGGGAGCTGTTTTTT. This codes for CASRAGTGNSGELFF.

The CDR3 region is CASSVPGTGGPGELFF. The CDR3 DNA is TGTGCCAGCAGTGTCCCCGGGACAGGGGGCCCCGGGGAGCTGTTTTTT. This chain uses TRBV2 with TRBJ2-2; TRBD1 aligns across 12 bases. Germline assignment: CDR1 SNHLY and CDR2 FYNNEI. V lost 4 bases and J lost 6; bases outside the gene matches: 6. The CDR3 length is 16 residues.

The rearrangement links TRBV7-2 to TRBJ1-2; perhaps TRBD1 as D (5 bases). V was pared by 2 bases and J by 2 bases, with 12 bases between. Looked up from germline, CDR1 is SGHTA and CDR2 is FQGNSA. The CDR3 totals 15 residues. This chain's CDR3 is CASSLSRGRNYGYTF. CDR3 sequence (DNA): TGTGCCAGCAGCTTATCCCGGGGGAGGAACTATGGCTACACCTTC. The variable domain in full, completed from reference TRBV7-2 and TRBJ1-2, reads GAGVSQSPSNKVTEKGKDVELRCDPISGHTALYWYRQSLGQGLEFLIYFQGNSAPDKSGLPSDRFSAERTGGSVSTLTIQRTQQEDSAVYLCASSLSRGRNYGYTFGSGTRLTVV.

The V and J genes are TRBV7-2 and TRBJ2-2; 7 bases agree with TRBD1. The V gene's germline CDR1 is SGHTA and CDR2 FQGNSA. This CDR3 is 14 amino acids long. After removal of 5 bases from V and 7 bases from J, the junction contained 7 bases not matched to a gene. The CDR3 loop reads CASSPRQGSGELFF. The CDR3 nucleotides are TGTGCCAGCAGCCCCAGACAGGGAAGCGGGGAGCTGTTTTTT. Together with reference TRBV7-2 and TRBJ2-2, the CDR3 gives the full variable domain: GAGVSQSPSNKVTEKGKDVELRCDPISGHTALYWYRQSLGQGLEFLIYFQGNSAPDKSGLPSDRFSAERTGGSVSTLTIQRTQQEDSAVYLCASSPRQGSGELFFGEGSRLTVL.

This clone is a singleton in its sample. DNA for the CDR3: TGTGCCAGCAGCCAACGGAGGGTTTTCGTTCGAAACACCATATATTTT. It codes for CASSQRRVFVRNTIYF. The chain uses TRBV5-6 and TRBJ1-3; D unresolved. This CDR3 contains 16 residues. Germline CDR1 and CDR2: SGHDT and YYEEEE. Trimming shortened V by 4 bases and J by 5 bases, and 19 bases separated the two germline ends. The variable domain in full, with the rest retrieved from reference TRBV5-6 and TRBJ1-3, is DAGVTQSPTHLIKTRGQQVTLRCSPKSGHDTVSWYQQALGQGPQFIFQYYEEEERQRGNFPDRFSGHQFPNYSSELNVNALLLGDSALYLCASSQRRVFVRNTIYFGEGSWLTVV.

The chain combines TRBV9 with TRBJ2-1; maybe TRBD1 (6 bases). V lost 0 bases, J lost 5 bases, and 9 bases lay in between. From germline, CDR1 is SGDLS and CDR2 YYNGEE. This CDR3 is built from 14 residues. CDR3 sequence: CASSVGGQNNEQFF. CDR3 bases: TGTGCCAGCAGCGTAGGGGGGCAGAACAATGAGCAGTTCTTC.

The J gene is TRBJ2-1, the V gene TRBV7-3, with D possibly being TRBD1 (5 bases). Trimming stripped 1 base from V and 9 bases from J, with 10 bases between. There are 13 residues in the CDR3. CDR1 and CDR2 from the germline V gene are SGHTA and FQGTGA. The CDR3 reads CASSLMGQGEQFF. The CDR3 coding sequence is TGTGCCAGCAGCTTAATGGGGCAGGGTGAGCAGTTCTTC.

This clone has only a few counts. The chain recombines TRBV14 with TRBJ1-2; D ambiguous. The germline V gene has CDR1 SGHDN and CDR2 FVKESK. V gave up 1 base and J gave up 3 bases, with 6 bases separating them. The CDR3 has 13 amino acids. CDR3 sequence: CASSQGQDYGYTF. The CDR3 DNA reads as TGTGCCAGCAGCCAAGGACAAGACTATGGCTACACCTTC.

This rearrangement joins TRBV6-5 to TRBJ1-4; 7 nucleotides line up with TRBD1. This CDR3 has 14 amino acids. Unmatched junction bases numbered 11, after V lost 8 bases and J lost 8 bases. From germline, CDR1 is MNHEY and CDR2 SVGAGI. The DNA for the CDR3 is TGTGCCAGCGGACGTGGGACAGAAGGGGAAAAACTGTTTTTT. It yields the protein CASGRGTEGEKLFF.

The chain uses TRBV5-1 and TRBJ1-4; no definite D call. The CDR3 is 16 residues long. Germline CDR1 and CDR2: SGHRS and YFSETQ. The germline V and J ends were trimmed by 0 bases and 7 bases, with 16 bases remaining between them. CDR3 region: CASSLAAGEEFEKLFF. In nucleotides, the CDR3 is TGCGCCAGCAGCTTGGCCGCTGGGGAGGAGTTTGAAAAACTGTTTTTT.

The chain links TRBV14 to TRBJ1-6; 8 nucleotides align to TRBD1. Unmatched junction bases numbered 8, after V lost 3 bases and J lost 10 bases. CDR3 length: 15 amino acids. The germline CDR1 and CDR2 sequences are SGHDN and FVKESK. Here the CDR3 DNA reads TGTGCCAGCAGCCAGACACAGGGGGTAAGGTCACCCCTCCACTTT. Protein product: CASSQTQGVRSPLHF.

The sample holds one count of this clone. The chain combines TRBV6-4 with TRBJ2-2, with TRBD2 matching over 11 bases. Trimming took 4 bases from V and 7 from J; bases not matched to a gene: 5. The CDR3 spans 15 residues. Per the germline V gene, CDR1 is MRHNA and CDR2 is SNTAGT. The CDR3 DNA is TGTGCCAGCAGTGCTACTAGCGGGGGTGTCGGGGAGCTGTTTTTT. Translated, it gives CASSATSGGVGELFF.

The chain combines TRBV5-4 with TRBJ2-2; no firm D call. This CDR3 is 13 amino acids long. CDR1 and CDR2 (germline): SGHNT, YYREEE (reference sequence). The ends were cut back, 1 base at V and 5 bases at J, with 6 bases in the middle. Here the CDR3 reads CASSLHGTGELFF. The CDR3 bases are TGTGCCAGCAGCTTGCACGGGACCGGGGAGCTGTTTTTT.

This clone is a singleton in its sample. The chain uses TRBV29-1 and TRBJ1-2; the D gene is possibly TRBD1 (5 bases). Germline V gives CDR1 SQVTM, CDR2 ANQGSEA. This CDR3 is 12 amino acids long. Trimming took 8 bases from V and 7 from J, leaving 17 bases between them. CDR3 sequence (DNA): TGCAGCCTTTGGGACTACCTTAGTGGCTACACCTTC. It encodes CSLWDYLSGYTF.

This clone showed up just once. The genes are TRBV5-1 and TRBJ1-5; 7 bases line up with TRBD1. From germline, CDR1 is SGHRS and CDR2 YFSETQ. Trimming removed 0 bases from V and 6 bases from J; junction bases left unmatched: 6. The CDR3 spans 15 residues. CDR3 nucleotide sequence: TGCGCCAGCAGCTTGGGGACAGGTACCGCTCAGCCCCAGCATTTT. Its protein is CASSLGTGTAQPQHF.

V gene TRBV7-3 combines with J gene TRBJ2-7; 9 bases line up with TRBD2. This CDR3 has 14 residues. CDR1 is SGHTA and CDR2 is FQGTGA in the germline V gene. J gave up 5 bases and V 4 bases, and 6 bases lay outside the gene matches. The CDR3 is CASSSGTSPNEQYF. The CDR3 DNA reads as TGTGCCAGCAGCTCCGGGACTAGCCCTAACGAGCAGTACTTC. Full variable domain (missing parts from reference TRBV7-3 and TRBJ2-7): GAGVSQTPSNKVTEKGKYVELRCDPISGHTALYWYRQSLGQGPEFLIYFQGTGAADDSGLPNDRFFAVRPEGSVSTLKIQRTERGDSAVYLCASSSGTSPNEQYFGPGTRLTVT.

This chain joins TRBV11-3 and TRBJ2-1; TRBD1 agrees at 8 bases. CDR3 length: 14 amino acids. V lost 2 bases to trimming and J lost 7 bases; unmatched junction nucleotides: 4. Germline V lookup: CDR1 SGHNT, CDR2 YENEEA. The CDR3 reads CASSLTRQGNEQFF. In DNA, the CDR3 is TGTGCCAGCAGCTTAACTAGACAGGGGAATGAGCAGTTCTTC.

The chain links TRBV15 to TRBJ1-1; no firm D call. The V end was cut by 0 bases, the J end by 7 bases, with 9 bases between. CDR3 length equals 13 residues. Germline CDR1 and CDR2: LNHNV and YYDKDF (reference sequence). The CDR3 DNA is TGTGCCACCAGCAGAGATGGGCCGGTTGAAGCTTTCTTT. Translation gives CATSRDGPVEAFF.

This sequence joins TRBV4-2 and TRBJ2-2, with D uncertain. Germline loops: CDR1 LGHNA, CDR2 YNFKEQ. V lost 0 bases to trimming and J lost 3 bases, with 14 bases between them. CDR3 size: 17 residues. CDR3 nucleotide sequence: TGTGCCAGCAGCCAAGATGTTTCCCGCAGTTACACCGGGGAGCTGTTTTTT. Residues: CASSQDVSRSYTGELFF.

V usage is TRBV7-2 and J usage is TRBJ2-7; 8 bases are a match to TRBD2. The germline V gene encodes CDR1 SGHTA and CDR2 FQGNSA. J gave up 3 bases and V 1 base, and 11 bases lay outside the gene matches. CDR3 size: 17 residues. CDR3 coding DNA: TGTGCCAGCAGCTTAGACCTAGACGGGGGGGCCTTCTACGAGCAGTACTTC. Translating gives CASSLDLDGGAFYEQYF.

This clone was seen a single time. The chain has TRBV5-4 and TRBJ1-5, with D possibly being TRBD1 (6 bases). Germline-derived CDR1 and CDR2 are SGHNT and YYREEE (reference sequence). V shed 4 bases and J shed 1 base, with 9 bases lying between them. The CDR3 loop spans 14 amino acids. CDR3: CASSPDRSNQPQHF. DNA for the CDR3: TGTGCCAGCAGCCCGGACAGAAGCAATCAGCCCCAGCATTTT.

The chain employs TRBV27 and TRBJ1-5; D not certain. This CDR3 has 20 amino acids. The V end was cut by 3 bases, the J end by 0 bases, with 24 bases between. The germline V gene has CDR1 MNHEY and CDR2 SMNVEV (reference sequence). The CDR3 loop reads CASSFDPLPGDPGSNQPQHF. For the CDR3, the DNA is TGTGCCAGCAGTTTTGATCCCCTTCCGGGAGACCCGGGTAGCAATCAGCCCCAGCATTTT.

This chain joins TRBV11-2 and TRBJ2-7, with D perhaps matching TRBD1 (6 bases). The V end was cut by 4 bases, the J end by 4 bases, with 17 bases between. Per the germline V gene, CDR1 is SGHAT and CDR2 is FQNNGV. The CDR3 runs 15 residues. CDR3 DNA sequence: TGTGCCAGCAGCTCCCTTGGACAGACGGGGTACGAGCAGTACTTC. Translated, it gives CASSSLGQTGYEQYF.